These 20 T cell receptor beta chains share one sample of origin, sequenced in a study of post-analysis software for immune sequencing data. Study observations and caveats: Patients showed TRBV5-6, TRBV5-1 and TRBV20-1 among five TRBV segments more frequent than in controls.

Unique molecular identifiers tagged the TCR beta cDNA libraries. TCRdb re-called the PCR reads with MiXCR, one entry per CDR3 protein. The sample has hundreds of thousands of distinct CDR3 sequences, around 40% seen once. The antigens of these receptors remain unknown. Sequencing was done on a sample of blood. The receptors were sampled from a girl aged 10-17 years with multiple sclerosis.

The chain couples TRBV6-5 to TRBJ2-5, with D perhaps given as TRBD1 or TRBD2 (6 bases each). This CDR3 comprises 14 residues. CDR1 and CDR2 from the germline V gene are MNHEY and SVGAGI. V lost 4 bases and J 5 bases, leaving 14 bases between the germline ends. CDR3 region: CASSSFGGRETQYF. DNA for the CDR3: TGTGCCAGCAGTTCCTTCGGGGGCCGGGAGACCCAGTACTTC.

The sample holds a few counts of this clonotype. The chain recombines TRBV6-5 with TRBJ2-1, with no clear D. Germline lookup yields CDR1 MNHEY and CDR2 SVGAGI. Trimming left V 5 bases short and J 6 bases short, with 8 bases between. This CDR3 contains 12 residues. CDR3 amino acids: CASSPETNEQFF. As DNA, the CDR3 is TGTGCCAGCAGTCCTGAAACCAATGAGCAGTTCTTC.

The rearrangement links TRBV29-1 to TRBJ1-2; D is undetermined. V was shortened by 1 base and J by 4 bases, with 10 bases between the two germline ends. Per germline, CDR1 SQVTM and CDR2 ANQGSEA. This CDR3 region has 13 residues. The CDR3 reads CSVEGGGSYGYTF. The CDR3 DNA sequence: TGCAGCGTTGAAGGAGGCGGCAGCTATGGCTACACCTTC. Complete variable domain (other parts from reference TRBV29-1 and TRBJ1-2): SAVISQKPSRDICQRGTSLTIQCQVDSQVTMMFWYRQQPGQSLTLIATANQGSEATYESGFVIDKFPISRPNLTFSTLTVSNMSPEDSSIYLCSVEGGGSYGYTFGSGTRLTVV.

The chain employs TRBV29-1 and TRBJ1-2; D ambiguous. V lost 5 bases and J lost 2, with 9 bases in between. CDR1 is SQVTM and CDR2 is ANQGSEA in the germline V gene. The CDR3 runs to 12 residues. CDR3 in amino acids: CSVSGPNYGYTF. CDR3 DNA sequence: TGCAGCGTTTCTGGACCCAACTATGGCTACACCTTC.

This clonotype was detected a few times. The DNA of the CDR3 is TGTGCCAGCAGTCTTCAACAGCAGTTCTTC. Its protein product is CASSLQQQFF. The J gene is TRBJ2-1, the V gene TRBV12-3 or TRBV12-4; D is uncertain. The CDR3 length is 10 residues. Deletions cut 5 bases from V and 11 bases from J, with 7 bases between.

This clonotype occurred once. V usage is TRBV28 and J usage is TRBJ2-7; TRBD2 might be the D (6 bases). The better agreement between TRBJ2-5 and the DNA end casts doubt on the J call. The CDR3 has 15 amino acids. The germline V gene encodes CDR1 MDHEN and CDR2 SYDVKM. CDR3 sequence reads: CASSLARQGGETQYF. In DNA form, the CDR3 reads TGTGCCAGCAGTTTGGCCAGGCAGGGAGGAGAGACCCAGTACTTC.

The DNA of the CDR3 is TGCGCCAGCAGCTTGGGGGTCGGGGATTTCTACGAGCAGTACTTC. Protein product: CASSLGVGDFYEQYF. The chain employs TRBV5-1 and TRBJ2-7; perhaps TRBD2 as D (5 bases). Looked up from germline, CDR1 is SGHRS and CDR2 is YFSETQ. This CDR3 is 15 amino acids long. Between the trimmed V and J ends, which lost 0 bases and 3 bases, there was a span of 13 bases.

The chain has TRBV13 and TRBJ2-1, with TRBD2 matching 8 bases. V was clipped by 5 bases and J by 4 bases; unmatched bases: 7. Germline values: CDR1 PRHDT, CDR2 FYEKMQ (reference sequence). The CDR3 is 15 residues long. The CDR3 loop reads CASSPEVAGYNEQFF. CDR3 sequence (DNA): TGTGCCAGCAGCCCCGAGGTAGCGGGGTACAATGAGCAGTTCTTC. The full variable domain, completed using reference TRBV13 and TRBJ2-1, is AAGVIQSPRHLIKEKRETATLKCYPIPRHDTVYWYQQGPGQDPQFLISFYEKMQSDKGSIPDRFSAQQFSDYHSELNMSSLELGDSALYFCASSPEVAGYNEQFFGPGTRLTVL.

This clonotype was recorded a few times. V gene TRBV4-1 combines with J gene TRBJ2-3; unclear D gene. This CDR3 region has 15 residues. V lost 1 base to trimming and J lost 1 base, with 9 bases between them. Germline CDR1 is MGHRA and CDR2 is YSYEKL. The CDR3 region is CASSQVNGGTDTQYF. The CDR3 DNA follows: TGCGCCAGCAGCCAAGTAAATGGGGGCACAGATACGCAGTATTTT.

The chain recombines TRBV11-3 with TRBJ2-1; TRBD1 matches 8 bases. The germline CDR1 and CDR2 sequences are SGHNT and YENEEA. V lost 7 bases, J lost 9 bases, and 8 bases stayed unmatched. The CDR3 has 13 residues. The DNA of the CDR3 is TGTGCCAGCAAAAGGACAGGGATTTTTGAGCAGTTCTTC. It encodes CASKRTGIFEQFF.

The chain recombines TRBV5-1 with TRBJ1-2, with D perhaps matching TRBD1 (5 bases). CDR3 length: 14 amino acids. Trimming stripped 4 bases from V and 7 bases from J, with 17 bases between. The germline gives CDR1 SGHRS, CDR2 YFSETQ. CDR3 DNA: TGCGCCAGCAGCGTGGCCGACAGCTCGCTTGGCTACACCTTC. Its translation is CASSVADSSLGYTF.

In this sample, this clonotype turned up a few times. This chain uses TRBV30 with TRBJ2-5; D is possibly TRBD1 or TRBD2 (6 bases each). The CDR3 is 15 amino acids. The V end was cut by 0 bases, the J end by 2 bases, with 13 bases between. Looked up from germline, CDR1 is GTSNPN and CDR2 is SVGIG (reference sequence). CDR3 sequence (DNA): TGTGCCTGGAGTGTCTCCAAGGGGGGACAAGAGACCCAGTACTTC. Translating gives CAWSVSKGGQETQYF.

The DNA of the CDR3 is TGTGCCAGCAGCAAACAAAGACAGGCCAATGAGCAGTACTTC. Protein product: CASSKQRQANEQYF. The gene calls are TRBV12-3 or TRBV12-4 and TRBJ2-5; D may be TRBD1 (6 bases). V lost 6 bases, J lost 11 bases, and 22 bases lay in between. The CDR3 is made up of 14 amino acids.

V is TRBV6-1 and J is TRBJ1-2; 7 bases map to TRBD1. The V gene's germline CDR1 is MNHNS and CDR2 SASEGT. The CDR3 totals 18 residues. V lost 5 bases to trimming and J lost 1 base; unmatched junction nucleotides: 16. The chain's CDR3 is CASSPLRTGGVYNYGYTF. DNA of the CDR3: TGTGCCAGCAGTCCTCTGAGGACAGGCGGCGTCTATAACTATGGCTACACCTTC.

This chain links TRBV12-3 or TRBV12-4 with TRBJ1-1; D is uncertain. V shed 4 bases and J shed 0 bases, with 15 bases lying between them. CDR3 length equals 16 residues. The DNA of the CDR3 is TGTGCCAGCAGTTCCCCTTTTGGCAGGTTGAACACTGAAGCTTTCTTT. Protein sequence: CASSSPFGRLNTEAFF.

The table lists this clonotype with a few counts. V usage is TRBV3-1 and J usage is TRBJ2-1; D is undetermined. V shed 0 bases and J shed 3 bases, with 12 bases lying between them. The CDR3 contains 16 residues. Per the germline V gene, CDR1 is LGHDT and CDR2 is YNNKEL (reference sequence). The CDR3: CASSQDGRIDYNEQFF. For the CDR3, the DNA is TGTGCCAGCAGCCAAGATGGAAGGATCGACTACAATGAGCAGTTCTTC.

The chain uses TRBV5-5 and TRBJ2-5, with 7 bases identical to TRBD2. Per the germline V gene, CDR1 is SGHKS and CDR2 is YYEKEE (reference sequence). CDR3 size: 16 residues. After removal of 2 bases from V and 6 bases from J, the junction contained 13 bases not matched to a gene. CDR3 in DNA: TGTGCCAGCAGCTTAAGGATACTGACTAGCAGGCAGACCCAGTACTTC. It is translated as CASSLRILTSRQTQYF.

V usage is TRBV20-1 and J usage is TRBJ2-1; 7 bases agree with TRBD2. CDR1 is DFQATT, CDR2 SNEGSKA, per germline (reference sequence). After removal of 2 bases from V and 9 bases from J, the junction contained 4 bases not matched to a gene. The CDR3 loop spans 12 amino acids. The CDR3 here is CSARLAEGEQFF. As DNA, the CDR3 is TGCAGTGCTAGACTAGCGGAGGGTGAGCAGTTCTTC.

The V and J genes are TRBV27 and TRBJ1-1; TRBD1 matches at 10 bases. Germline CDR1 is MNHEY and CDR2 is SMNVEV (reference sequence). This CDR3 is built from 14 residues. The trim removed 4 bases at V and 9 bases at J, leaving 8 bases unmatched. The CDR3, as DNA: TGTGCCAGCAGTTCTTTGGGGACAGGGGTAAAAGCTTTCTTT. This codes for CASSSLGTGVKAFF.

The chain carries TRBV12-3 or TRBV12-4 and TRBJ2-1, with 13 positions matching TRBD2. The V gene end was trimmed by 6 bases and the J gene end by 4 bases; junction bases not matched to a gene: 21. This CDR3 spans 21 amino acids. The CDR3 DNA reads TGTGCCAGCAGGCTCCTGTGGACTAGCGGGGGCCCGAGGGATCTATACAATGAGCAGTTCTTC. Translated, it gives CASRLLWTSGGPRDLYNEQFF.